This T cell receptor beta chain comes out of a study of blood T cell repertoires in COVID-19. Background on the study: From T cells, B-cell-depleted T cells, or PBMCs came the material, which was cDNA or gDNA.

TCRdb keeps only in-frame clones here, not all; method: immunoSEQ multiplex PCR. Of approximately 100,000 clones listed, about 85% are singletons. The receptor was derived from a man between 70 and 80 years old with acute or convalescent COVID-19. The sequencing input was peripheral blood.

The CDR3 spells CAWSGRRDNEQFF. The DNA of the CDR3 is TGTGCCTGGAGTGGGCGGCGCGACAATGAGCAGTTCTTC. This chain uses TRBV30 with TRBJ2-1, with unresolved D. The ends were cut back, 1 base at V and 5 bases at J, with 9 bases in the middle. The V gene's germline CDR1 is GTSNPN and CDR2 SVGIG (reference sequence). CDR3 length: 13 residues.